A selection of T cell receptor beta chains follows, all from one sample in a study of T cells of healthy individuals. TCRdb used MiXCR to reprocess the 5' RACE reads, holding one entry per CDR3 protein. The table shows 95,000 to 100,000 distinct CDR3 sequences, with roughly a sixth occurring only once. The source is a human donor in good health. Each CDR3 is given with its conserved first and last residue. D genes are given only for firm matches. Rows give clone size only sometimes, using once, few, many, or a class for an expanded clone.

TRBJ2-7	NA	few	TRBV28	CASSEGPGEQYF	TGTGCCAGCAGTGAGGGGCCGGGCGAGCAGTACTTC
TRBJ1-1	NA	NA	TRBV4-3	CASSQDGGSWDTEAFF	TGCGCCAGCAGCCAAGATGGCGGGTCTTGGGACACTGAAGCTTTCTTT
TRBJ2-1	NA	NA	TRBV7-2	CASSLYPVEQFF	TGTGCCAGCAGCTTATATCCGGTAGAGCAGTTCTTC
TRBJ2-3	NA	few	TRBV20-1	CSASSGVRTDTQYF	TGCAGTGCTAGTTCGGGGGTCCGGACAGATACGCAGTATTTT
TRBJ2-2	TRBD1	NA	TRBV25-1	CASSGTGTGGVGPNTGELFF	TGTGCCAGCAGTGGGACCGGGACAGGGGGCGTCGGTCCGAACACCGGGGAGCTGTTTTTT
TRBJ2-1	NA	NA	TRBV19	CASSMGSWNEQFF	TGTGCCAGTAGTATGGGGAGTTGGAATGAGCAGTTCTTC
TRBJ2-7	TRBD2	many	TRBV10-3	CAISETPGTSREQYF	TGTGCCATCAGTGAGACTCCCGGGACTAGTAGAGAGCAGTACTTC
TRBJ1-1	NA	NA	TRBV5-6	CASSLINGGGEASF	TGTGCCAGCAGCTTGATAAACGGGGGCGGAGAAGCTTCCTTT
TRBJ1-2	NA	few	TRBV20-1	CSLGRSYGYTF	TGCAGTTTGGGCAGGAGCTATGGCTACACCTTC
TRBJ2-3	NA	few	TRBV6-6	CASSYYSPPSQYF	TGTGCCAGCAGTTATTACTCCCCGCCATCGCAGTATTTT
TRBJ2-7	TRBD1	NA	TRBV29-1	CSVSTGDYEQYF	TGCAGCGTCTCGACAGGGGACTACGAGCAGTACTTC
TRBJ1-5	TRBD1	NA	TRBV28	CASSFRWGTGGINQPQHF	TGTGCCAGCAGTTTTCGGTGGGGGACAGGGGGCATCAATCAGCCCCAGCATTTT
TRBJ2-5	TRBD1	NA	TRBV27	CASSRRTGSVAETQYF	TGTGCCAGCAGTCGCAGGACAGGAAGTGTGGCAGAGACCCAGTACTTC
TRBJ2-6	NA	few	TRBV4-1	CASSQAGDYYSGANVLTF	TGCGCCAGCAGCCAAGCGGGGGATTATTACTCTGGGGCCAACGTCCTGACTTTC
TRBJ1-1	NA	many	TRBV7-3	CASSLLDNTEAFF	TGTGCCAGCAGCTTACTGGATAACACTGAAGCTTTCTTT
TRBJ2-7	NA	medium-sized	TRBV6-2/TRBV6-3	CASSFRGLREQYF	TGTGCCAGCAGTTTTAGAGGCCTCCGAGAGCAGTACTTC
TRBJ2-5	NA	few	TRBV6-4	CASRGAKETQYF	TGTGCCAGCAGGGGGGCCAAAGAGACCCAGTACTTC
TRBJ2-1	TRBD2	NA	TRBV6-2/TRBV6-3	CASIPAGAYNEQFF	TGTGCCAGCATTCCGGCGGGGGCCTACAATGAGCAGTTCTTC
TRBJ2-2	NA	few	TRBV6-2/TRBV6-3	CASSYFENTGELFF	TGTGCCAGCAGTTACTTTGAGAACACCGGGGAGCTGTTTTTT
TRBJ1-1	NA	NA	TRBV6-2/TRBV6-3	CASSYRGTGPTEAFF	TGTGCCAGCAGTTATCGGGGTACAGGGCCCACTGAAGCTTTCTTT
TRBJ2-7	NA	NA	TRBV6-2/TRBV6-3	CASSYRPGDSYEQYF	TGTGCCAGCAGTTACCGCCCGGGGGACTCCTACGAGCAGTACTTC
TRBJ1-5	TRBD1	NA	TRBV6-2/TRBV6-3	CASSYSGQGAMAQHF	TGTGCCAGCAGTTATTCAGGACAGGGGGCAATGGCCCAGCATTTT
TRBJ1-5	NA	once	TRBV6-2/TRBV6-3	CASTPRSNQPQHF	TGTGCCAGCACCCCTAGAAGCAATCAGCCCCAGCATTTT
TRBJ1-5	NA	many	TRBV28	CASSSTGYNQPQHF	TGTGCCAGCAGTTCGACAGGTTATAATCAGCCCCAGCATTTT
TRBJ1-3	NA	many	TRBV29-1	CSVEVGSGNTIYF	TGCAGCGTTGAAGTGGGGTCTGGAAACACCATATATTTT
TRBJ2-2	NA	few	TRBV4-1	CASSHSTPSTGELFF	TGCGCCAGCAGCCACAGCACCCCGAGCACCGGGGAGCTGTTTTTT
TRBJ1-3	NA	NA	TRBV4-2	CASSQDWGIGNTIYF	TGTGCCAGCAGCCAAGATTGGGGTATCGGAAACACCATATATTTT
TRBJ2-7	NA	few	TRBV7-8	CASSLASREYEQYF	TGTGCCAGCAGCTTAGCGTCCAGGGAATACGAGCAGTACTTC
TRBJ1-6	NA	many	TRBV3-1	CASSRGHGNSPLHF	TGTGCCAGCAGCCGAGGACACGGCAATTCACCCCTCCACTTT
TRBJ2-3	TRBD2	many	TRBV7-7	CASSLRETDTQYF	TGTGCTAGCAGCTTGCGGGAGACAGATACGCAGTATTTT
TRBJ1-2	NA	NA	TRBV28	CASSPLDGYGYTF	TGTGCCAGCAGTCCCCTGGACGGCTATGGCTACACCTTC
TRBJ2-6	NA	NA	TRBV19	CASSMSGQSHYSGANVLTF	TGTGCCAGTAGTATGTCAGGACAGTCACATTACTCTGGGGCCAACGTCCTGACTTTC
TRBJ2-3	NA	NA	TRBV2	CASRDVLGTDTQYF	TGTGCCAGCAGGGACGTCCTGGGCACAGATACGCAGTATTTT
TRBJ2-3	NA	NA	TRBV12-3/TRBV12-4	CASSRFGVDTQYF	TGTGCCAGCAGCCGGTTCGGCGTAGATACGCAGTATTTT
TRBJ1-2	NA	NA	TRBV5-1	CASSTGRAHYGYTF	TGCGCCAGCAGCACCGGACGGGCCCACTATGGCTACACCTTC
TRBJ1-4	NA	NA	TRBV28	CASSSAQGITNEKLFF	TGTGCCAGCAGTTCAGCCCAGGGGATTACTAATGAAAAACTGTTTTTT
TRBJ2-2	TRBD1	many	TRBV20-1	CSAKTGGEITGELFF	TGCAGTGCAAAGACAGGGGGGGAGATCACCGGGGAGCTGTTTTTT
TRBJ2-3	NA	NA	TRBV20-1	CSAREGLSTDTQYF	TGCAGTGCTAGAGAGGGACTGAGCACAGATACGCAGTATTTT
TRBJ2-7	NA	few	TRBV7-2	CASSNRGGAFYEQYF	TGTGCCAGCAGCAATAGGGGGGGCGCGTTCTACGAGCAGTACTTC
TRBJ1-3	NA	NA	TRBV3-1	CASSQMANSGNTIYF	TGTGCCAGCAGCCAAATGGCAAACTCTGGAAACACCATATATTTT
TRBJ1-2	TRBD1	many	TRBV7-8	CASSFDRGRYTF	TGTGCCAGCAGCTTCGACAGGGGCCGCTACACCTTC
TRBJ2-5	NA	many	TRBV28	CASIKLEETQYF	TGTGCCAGCATAAAACTAGAGGAGACCCAGTACTTC
TRBJ2-5	TRBD2	few	TRBV29-1	CSVLPGGETQYF	TGCAGCGTTCTGCCGGGAGGAGAGACCCAGTACTTC
TRBJ2-2	NA	NA	TRBV20-1	CSATRNTGELFF	TGCAGTGCTACCAGGAACACCGGGGAGCTGTTTTTT
TRBJ2-3	NA	few	TRBV20-1	CSASPTRGTDTQYF	TGCAGTGCTAGCCCGACGCGGGGTACAGATACGCAGTATTTT
TRBJ1-6	TRBD1	many	TRBV5-1	CASSLTGAGNSPLHF	TGCGCCAGCAGCCTAACAGGGGCAGGTAATTCACCCCTCCACTTT
TRBJ2-3	TRBD2	NA	TRBV6-2/TRBV6-3	CASSYGTSGSDTQYF	TGTGCCAGCAGTTACGGGACTAGCGGGAGTGATACGCAGTATTTT
TRBJ1-2	NA	few	TRBV7-2	CASGTGTLYGYTF	TGTGCCAGCGGAACCGGGACACTCTATGGCTACACCTTC
TRBJ1-5	NA	NA	TRBV28	CASRRGGGGNQPQHF	TGTGCCAGCAGGCGCGGGGGGGGAGGAAATCAGCCCCAGCATTTT
TRBJ1-1	NA	few	TRBV12-3/TRBV12-4	CASKTQGSTEAFF	TGTGCCAGCAAAACTCAGGGGAGCACTGAAGCTTTCTTT
TRBJ2-7	TRBD1	NA	TRBV12-3/TRBV12-4	CASSPGGTGYYEQYF	TGTGCCAGCAGTCCCGGCGGGACAGGGTACTACGAGCAGTACTTC